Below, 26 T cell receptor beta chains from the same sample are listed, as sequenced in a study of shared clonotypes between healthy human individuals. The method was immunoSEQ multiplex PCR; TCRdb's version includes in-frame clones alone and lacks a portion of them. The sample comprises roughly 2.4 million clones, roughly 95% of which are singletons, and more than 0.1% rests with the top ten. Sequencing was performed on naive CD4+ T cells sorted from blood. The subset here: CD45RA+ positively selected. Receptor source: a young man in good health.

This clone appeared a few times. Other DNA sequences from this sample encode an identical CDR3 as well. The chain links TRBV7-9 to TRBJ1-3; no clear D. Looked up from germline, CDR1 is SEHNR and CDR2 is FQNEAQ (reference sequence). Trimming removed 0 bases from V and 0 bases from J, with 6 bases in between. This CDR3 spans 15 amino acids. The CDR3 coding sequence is TGTGCCAGCAGCTTAGCTCTGGGCTCTGGAAACACCATATATTTT. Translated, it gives CASSLALGSGNTIYF.

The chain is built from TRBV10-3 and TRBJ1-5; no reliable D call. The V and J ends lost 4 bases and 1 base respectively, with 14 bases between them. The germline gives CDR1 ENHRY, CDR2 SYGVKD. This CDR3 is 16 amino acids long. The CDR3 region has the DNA TGTGCCATCAGTGCCGACCTTACAGCCAGCAATCAGCCCCAGCATTTT. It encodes CAISADLTASNQPQHF.

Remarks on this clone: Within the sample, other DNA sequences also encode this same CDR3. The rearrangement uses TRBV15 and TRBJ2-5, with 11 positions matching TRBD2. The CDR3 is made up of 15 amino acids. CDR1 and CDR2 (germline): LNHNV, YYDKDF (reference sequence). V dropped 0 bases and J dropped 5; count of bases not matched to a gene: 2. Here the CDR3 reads CATSRELAGVETQYF. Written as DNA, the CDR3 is TGTGCCACCAGCAGAGAACTAGCGGGAGTGGAGACCCAGTACTTC.

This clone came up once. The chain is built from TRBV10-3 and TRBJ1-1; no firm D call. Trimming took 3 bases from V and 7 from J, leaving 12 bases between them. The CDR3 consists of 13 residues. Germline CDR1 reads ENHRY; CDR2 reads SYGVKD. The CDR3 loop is CAISDDKPLEAFF. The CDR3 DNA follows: TGTGCCATCAGTGATGACAAGCCCCTTGAAGCTTTCTTT.

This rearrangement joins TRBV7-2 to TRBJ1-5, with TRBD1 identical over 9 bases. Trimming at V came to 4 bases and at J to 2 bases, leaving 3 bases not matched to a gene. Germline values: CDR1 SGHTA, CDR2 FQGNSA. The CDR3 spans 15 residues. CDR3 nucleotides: TGTGCCAGCAGCTCGGGACAGGGAGGCAATCAGCCCCAGCATTTT. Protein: CASSSGQGGNQPQHF. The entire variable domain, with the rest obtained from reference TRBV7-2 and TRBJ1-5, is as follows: GAGVSQSPSNKVTEKGKDVELRCDPISGHTALYWYRQSLGQGLEFLIYFQGNSAPDKSGLPSDRFSAERTGGSVSTLTIQRTQQEDSAVYLCASSSGQGGNQPQHFGDGTRLSIL.

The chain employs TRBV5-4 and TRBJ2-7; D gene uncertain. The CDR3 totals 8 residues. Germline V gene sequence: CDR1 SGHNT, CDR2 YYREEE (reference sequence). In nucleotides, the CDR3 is TGTGCCAGCAGCCCCCGCCAGGTG. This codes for CASSPRQV.

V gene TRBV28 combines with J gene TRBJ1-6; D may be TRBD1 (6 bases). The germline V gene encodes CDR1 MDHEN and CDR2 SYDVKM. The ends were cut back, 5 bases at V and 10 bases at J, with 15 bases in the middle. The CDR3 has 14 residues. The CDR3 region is CASSKRQDRSPLHF. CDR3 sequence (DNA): TGTGCCAGCAGTAAAAGACAGGATAGATCACCCCTCCACTTT.

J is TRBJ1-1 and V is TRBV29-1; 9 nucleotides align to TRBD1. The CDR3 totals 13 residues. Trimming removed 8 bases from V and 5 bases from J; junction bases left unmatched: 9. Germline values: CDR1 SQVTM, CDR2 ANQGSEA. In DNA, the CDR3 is TGCAGCTCGGACAGGGGCGAGGGTACTGAAGCTTTCTTT. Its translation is CSSDRGEGTEAFF.

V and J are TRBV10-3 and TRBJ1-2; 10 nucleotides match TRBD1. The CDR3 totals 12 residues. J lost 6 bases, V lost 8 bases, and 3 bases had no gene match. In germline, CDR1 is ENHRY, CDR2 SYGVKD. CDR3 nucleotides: TGTGCCATCTATGGGACAGGGGATGGCTACACCTTC. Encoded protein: CAIYGTGDGYTF.

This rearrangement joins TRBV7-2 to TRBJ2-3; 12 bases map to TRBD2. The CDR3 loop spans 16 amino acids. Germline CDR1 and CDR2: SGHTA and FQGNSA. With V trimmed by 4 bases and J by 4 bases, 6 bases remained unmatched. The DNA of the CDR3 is TGTGCCAGCAGCTCAGAACTAGCGGGAGGCTCAGATACGCAGTATTTT. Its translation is CASSSELAGGSDTQYF.

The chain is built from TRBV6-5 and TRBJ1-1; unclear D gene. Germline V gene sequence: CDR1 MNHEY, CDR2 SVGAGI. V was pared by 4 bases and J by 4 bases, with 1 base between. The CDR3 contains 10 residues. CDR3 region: CASSFTEAFF. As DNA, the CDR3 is TGTGCCAGCAGTTTCACTGAAGCTTTCTTT.

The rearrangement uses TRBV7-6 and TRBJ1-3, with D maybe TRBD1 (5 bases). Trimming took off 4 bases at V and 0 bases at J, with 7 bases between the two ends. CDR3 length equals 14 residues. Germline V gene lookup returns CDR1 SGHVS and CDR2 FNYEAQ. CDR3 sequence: CASSSRDSGNTIYF. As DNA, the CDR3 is TGTGCCAGCAGCTCCAGGGACTCTGGAAACACCATATATTTT. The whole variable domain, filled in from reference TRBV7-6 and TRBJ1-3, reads GAGVSQSPRYKVTKRGQDVALRCDPISGHVSLYWYRQALGQGPEFLTYFNYEAQQDKSGLPNDRFSAERPEGSISTLTIQRTEQRDSAMYRCASSSRDSGNTIYFGEGSWLTVV.

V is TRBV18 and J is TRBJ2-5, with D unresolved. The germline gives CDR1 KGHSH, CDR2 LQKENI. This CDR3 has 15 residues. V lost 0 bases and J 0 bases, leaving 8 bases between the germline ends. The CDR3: CASSPPGRYQETQYF. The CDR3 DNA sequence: TGTGCCAGCTCACCACCGGGCAGATACCAAGAGACCCAGTACTTC.

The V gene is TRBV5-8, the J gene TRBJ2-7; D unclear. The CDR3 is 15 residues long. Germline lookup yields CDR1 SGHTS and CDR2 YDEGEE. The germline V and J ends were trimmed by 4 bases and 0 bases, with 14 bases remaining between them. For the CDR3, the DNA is TGTGCCAGCAGCCCGCGGACCCAGAGCTCCTACGAGCAGTACTTC. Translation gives CASSPRTQSSYEQYF.

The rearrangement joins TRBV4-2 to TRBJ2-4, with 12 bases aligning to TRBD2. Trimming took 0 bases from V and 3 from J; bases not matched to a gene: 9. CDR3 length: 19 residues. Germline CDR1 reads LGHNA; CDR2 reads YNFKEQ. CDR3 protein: CASSQESSGGAYGKNIQYF. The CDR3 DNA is TGTGCCAGCAGCCAAGAGTCTAGCGGGGGGGCCTACGGCAAAAACATTCAGTACTTC.

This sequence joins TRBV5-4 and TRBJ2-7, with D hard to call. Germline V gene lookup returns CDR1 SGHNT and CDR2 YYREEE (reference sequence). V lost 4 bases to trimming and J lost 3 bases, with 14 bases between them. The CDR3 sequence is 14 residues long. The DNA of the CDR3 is TGTGCCAGCAGCAAAGAAGGACCCAACTACGAGCAGTACTTC. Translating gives CASSKEGPNYEQYF.

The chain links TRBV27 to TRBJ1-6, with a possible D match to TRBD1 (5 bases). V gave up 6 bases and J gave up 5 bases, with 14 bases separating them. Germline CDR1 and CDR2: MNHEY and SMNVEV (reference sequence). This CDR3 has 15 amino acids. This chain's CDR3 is CASRPWTFDNSPLHF. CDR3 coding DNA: TGTGCCAGCAGACCCTGGACATTCGATAATTCACCCCTCCACTTT.

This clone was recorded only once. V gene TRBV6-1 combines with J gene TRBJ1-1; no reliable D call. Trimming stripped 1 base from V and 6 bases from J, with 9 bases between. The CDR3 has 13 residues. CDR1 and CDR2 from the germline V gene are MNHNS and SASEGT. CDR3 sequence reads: CASSEVREAEAFF. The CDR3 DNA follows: TGTGCCAGCAGTGAAGTGCGCGAGGCTGAAGCTTTCTTT.

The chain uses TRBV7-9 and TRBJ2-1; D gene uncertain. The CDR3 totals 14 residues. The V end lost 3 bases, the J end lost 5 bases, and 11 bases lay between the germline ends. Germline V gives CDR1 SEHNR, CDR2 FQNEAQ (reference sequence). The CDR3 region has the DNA TGTGCCAGCAGCTTGCCACCGCAGGACAATGAGCAGTTCTTC. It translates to CASSLPPQDNEQFF.

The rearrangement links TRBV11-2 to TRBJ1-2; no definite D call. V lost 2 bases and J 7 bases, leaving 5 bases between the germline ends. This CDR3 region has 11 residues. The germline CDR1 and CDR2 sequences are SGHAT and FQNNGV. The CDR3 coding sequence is TGTGCCAGCAGCTTACCTGGTGGCTACACCTTC. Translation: CASSLPGGYTF.

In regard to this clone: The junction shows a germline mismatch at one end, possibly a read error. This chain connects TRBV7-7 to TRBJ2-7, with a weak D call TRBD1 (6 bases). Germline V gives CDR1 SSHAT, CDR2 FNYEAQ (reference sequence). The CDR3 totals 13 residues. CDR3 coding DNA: TGTGCTAGCAGCCCAGGGGCGAGTTACGAGCAGTACTTC. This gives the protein CASSPGASYEQYF.

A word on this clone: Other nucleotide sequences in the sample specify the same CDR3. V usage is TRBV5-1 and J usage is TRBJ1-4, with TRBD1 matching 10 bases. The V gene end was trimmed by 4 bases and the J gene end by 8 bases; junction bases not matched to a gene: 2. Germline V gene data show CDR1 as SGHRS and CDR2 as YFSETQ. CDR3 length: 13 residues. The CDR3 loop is CASSPGQGEKLFF. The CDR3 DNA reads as TGCGCCAGCAGCCCGGGACAGGGGGAAAAACTGTTTTTT.

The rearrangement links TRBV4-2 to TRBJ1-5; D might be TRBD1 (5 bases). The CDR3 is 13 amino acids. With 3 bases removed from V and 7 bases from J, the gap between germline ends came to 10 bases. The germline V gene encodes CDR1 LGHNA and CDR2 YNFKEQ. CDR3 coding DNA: TGTGCCAGCAGCCAGGCCGGGGACCAGCCCCAGCATTTT. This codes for CASSQAGDQPQHF.

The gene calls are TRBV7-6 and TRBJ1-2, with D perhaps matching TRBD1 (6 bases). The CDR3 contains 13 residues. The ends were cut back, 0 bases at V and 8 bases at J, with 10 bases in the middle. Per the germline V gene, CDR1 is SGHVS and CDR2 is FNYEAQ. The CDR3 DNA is TGTGCCAGCAGCTTAGCTTGGGGGCTAGGCTACACCTTC. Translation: CASSLAWGLGYTF.

CDR3 amino acids: CASSEMGTGELFF. The CDR3 bases are TGTGCCAGCAGCGAGATGGGTACCGGGGAGCTGTTTTTT. The V gene is TRBV7-9, the J gene TRBJ2-2; D call uncertain. Deletions cut 5 bases from V and 5 bases from J, with 9 bases between. The germline V gene encodes CDR1 SEHNR and CDR2 FQNEAQ (reference sequence). CDR3 length equals 13 residues.

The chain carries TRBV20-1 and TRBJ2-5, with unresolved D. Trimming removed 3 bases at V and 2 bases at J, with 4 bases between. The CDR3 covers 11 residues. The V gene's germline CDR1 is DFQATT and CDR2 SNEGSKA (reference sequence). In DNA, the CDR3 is TGCAGTGCTAGTTGGCAAGAGACCCAGTACTTC. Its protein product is CSASWQETQYF.